This T cell receptor (beta chain) was profiled in a study of OX40 agonist ivuxolimab in advanced cancers. Notes on the research overall: Ivuxolimab was a fully human IgG2 agonistic monoclonal antibody targeting the costimulatory receptor OX40 (CD134). Intravenous ivuxolimab was administered to patients every 2 weeks at six dose levels: 0.01, 0.1, 0.3, 1.5, 3 and 10 mg/kg. Of the approximately 53 patients in dose escalation, approximately 20 had hepatocellular carcinoma, some 15 had melanoma, 9 had renal cell carcinoma and 9 had head and neck cancer. The dose-escalation cohort was about 87% male with a mean age of roughly 60 years, ranging from about 23 to 85. Patients were allowed to have had prior anti-PD-1, anti-PD-L1 or anti-CTLA-4 therapy, and roughly 40% of the dose-escalation patients had previously received checkpoint inhibitors. Partial responses occurred in three dose-escalation patients, of whom one had hepatocellular carcinoma and two had cutaneous melanoma. The purpose of peripheral TCRbeta sequencing was to test whether ivuxolimab changed TCR sequence diversity and led to clonal T-cell expansion. The paper reports the monotherapy dose-escalation portion (N of about 56 patients) of the phase I ivuxolimab trial. Paper-wide results and their limitations: The antigen specificity of the clonally expanded peripheral T cells was not determined. Low levels of normalized T-cell clonal expansion were also seen in some patients who did not respond. After ivuxolimab, CD8+ T cells had more expanded clones than CD4+ T cells on average. At doses of 0.1 to 3.0 mg/kg, clonal expansion of both CD4+ and CD8+ T cells in blood was seen between baseline and week 6. Partial responders in the 0.1-3.0 mg/kg groups had among the lowest normalized peripheral clonal expansion, especially among CD8+ T cells.

For sequencing of the TCRbeta CDR3 region, genomic DNA was extracted from the sorted cells. The immunoSEQ Assay was used to sequence the TCRbeta CDR3 regions. TCRdb obtained this table from immuneACCESS and retained in-frame rearrangements with V and J assigned. These tables miss some clones; where compared with another copy, unresolved V genes account for less than half of the shortfall, and the remainder is unexplained. The sample table records about 73,000 clones; approximately 92% of these occur just once. The ten top clones hold about 10% of the sample. Including the terminal cysteine and phenylalanine, the CDR3 comprises 11 residues. Of all the DNA, just the CDR3 is kept, 33 bases in frame from base 1. V loses 7 bases of germline sequence and J loses 9 bases, and the interval between the two ends is 10 bases. About this clone itself: Its antigen target is currently unknown. The input lacks base qualities; no much larger clone sits a single base away.

Patients with a history of autoimmune disease or receiving systemic immunosuppression were excluded from the trial. In every dose cohort, peripheral blood was drawn for TCR sequencing at baseline, cycle 4 day 1, and cycle 7 day 1. The samples were drawn from a first-in-human, open-label, multicenter phase I dose-escalation trial of ivuxolimab. The trial enrolled adults with locally advanced or metastatic head and neck squamous cell, hepatocellular, melanoma or renal cell carcinoma. Before TCR sequencing, CD4+ T cells and CD8+ T cells from peripheral blood were sorted into separate populations. The receptor was isolated from an adult with an advanced solid tumor such as melanoma, head and neck, liver or kidney cancer. This sample comprised CD4+ or CD8+ T cells sorted from blood, obtained in a trial of the OX40 agonist ivuxolimab. The chain is encoded by TRBV23-1 joined to TRBJ2-1; the D gene cannot be resolved reliably. TRBV23-1 carries the ORF label, with uncertain function. The CDR3 protein is CASTCECEQFF. The DNA sequence is as follows: TGCGCCAGCACCTGTGAGTGTGAGCAGTTCTTC.